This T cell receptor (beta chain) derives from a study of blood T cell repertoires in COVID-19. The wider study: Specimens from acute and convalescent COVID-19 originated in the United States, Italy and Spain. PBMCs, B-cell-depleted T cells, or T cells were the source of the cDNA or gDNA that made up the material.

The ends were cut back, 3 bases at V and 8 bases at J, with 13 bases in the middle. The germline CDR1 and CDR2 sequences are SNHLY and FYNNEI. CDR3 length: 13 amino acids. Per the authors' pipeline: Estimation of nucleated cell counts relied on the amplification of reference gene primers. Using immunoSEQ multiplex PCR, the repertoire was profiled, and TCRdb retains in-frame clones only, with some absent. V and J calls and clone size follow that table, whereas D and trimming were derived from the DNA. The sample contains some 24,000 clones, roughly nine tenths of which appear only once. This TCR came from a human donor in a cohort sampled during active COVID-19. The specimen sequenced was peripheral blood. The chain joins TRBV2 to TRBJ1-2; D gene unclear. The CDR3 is CASSERQEGGYTF. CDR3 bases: TGTGCCAGCAGTGAGAGGCAGGAGGGCGGCTACACCTTC.